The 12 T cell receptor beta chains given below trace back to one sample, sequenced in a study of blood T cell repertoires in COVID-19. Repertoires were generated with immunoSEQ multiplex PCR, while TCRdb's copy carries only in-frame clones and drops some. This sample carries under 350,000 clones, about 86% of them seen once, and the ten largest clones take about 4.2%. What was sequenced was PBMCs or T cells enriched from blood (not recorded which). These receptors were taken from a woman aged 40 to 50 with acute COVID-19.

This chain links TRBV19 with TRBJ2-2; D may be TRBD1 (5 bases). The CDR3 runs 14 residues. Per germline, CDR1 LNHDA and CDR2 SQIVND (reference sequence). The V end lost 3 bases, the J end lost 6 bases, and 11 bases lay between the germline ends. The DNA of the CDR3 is TGTGCCAGTAGTATCAGGGAATTGGCCGGGGAGCTGTTTTTT. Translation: CASSIRELAGELFF. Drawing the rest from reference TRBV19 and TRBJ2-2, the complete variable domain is DGGITQSPKYLFRKEGQNVTLSCEQNLNHDAMYWYRQDPGQGLRLIYYSQIVNDFQKGDIAEGYSVSREKKESFPLTVTSAQKNPTAFYLCASSIRELAGELFFGEGSRLTVL.

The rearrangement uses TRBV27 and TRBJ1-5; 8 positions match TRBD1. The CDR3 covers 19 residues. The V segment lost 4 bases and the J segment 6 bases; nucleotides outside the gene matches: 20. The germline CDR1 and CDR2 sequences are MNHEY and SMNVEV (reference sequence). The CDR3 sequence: CASSSQPVNFARGPQPQHF. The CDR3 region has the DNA TGTGCCAGCAGTTCTCAGCCCGTAAATTTCGCCAGGGGGCCTCAGCCCCAGCATTTT.

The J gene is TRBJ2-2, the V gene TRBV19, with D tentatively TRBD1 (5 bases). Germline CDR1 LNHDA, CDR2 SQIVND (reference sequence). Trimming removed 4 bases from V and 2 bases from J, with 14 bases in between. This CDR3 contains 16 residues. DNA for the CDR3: TGTGCCAGTAGTAAGGGGTCGATAAGTAACACCGGGGAGCTGTTTTTT. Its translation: CASSKGSISNTGELFF.

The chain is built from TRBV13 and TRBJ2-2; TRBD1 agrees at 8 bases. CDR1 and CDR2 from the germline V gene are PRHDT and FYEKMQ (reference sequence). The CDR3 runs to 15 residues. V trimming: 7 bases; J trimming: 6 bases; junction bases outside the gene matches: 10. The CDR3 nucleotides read TGTGCCAGCACCGCAACAGGGGGTGTAGCCGGGGAGCTGTTTTTT. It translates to CASTATGGVAGELFF.

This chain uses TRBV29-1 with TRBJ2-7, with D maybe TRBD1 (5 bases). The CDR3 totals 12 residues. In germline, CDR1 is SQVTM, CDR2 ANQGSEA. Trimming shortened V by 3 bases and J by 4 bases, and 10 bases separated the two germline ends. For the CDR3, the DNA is TGCAGCGTTGATCAGGGCGGTTACGAGCAGTACTTC. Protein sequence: CSVDQGGYEQYF.

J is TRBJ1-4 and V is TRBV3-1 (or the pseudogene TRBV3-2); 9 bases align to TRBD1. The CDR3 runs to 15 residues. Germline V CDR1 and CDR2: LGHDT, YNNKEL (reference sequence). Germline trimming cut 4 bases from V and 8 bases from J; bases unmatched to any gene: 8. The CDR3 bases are TGTGCCAGCAGCCTTCAACAGGGGGCATGGGAAAAACTGTTTTTT. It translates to CASSLQQGAWEKLFF.

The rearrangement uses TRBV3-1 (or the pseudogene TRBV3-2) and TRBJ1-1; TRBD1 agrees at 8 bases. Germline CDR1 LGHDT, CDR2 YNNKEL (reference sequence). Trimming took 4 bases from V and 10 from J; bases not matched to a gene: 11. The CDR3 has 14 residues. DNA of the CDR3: TGTGCCAGCAGCCTCGGGACAGGCTCCGCTTCAGCTTTCTTT. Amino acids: CASSLGTGSASAFF.

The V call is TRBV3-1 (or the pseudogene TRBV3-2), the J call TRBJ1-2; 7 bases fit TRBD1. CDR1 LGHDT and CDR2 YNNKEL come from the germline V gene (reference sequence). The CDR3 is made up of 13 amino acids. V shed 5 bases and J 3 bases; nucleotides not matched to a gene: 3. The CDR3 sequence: CASSGGQHYGYTF. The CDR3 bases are TGTGCCAGCAGCGGGGGACAGCACTATGGCTACACCTTC.

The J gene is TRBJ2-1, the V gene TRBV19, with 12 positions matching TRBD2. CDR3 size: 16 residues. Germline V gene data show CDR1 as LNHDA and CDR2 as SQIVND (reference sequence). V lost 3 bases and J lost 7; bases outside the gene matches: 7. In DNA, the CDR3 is TGTGCCAGTAGTATCCTGACTAGCGGGAGTTTTAATGAGCAGTTCTTC. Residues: CASSILTSGSFNEQFF.

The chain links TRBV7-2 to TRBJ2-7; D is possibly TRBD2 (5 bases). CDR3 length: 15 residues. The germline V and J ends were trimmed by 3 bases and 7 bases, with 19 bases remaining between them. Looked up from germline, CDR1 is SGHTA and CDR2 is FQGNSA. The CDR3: CASSFSSVGVEEQYF. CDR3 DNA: TGTGCCAGCAGCTTTTCAAGCGTCGGGGTGGAGGAGCAGTACTTC. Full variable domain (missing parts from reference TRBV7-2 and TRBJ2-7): GAGVSQSPSNKVTEKGKDVELRCDPISGHTALYWYRQSLGQGLEFLIYFQGNSAPDKSGLPSDRFSAERTGGSVSTLTIQRTQQEDSAVYLCASSFSSVGVEEQYFGPGTRLTVT.

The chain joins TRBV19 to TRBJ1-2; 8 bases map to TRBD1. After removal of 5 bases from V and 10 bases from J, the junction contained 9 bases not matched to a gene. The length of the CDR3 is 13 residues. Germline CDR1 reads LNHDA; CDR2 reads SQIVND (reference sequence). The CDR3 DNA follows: TGTGCCAGTAGTTTTTCAGGGGGCGCCTCCTACACCTTC. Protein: CASSFSGGASYTF.

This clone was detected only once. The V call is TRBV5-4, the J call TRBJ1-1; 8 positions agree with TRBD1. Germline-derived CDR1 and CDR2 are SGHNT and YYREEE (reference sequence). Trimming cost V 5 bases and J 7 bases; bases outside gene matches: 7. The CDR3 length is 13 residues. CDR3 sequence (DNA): TGTGCCAGCAGGCCCGGGACAGGCAATGAAGCTTTCTTT. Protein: CASRPGTGNEAFF.